This T cell receptor (beta chain) came from a study of blood T cell repertoires in COVID-19. Using immunoSEQ multiplex PCR, the repertoire was profiled, and TCRdb retains in-frame clones only, with some absent. The table shows about 160,000 clones, with 83% occurring only once. The CDR3 totals 20 residues. Material: PBMCs or T cells enriched from blood (not recorded which). The clonotype was recovered from a woman aged 45-60 years in a cohort exposed to, infected with or recovered from COVID-19 (not recorded which). V and J are TRBV21-1 and TRBJ1-5. TRBV21-1 is shown as a pseudogene. The CDR3 bases are TGTGCCAGCAGCAAGGAGGGGCTGTCGGAACAGGAATATAGCAATCAGCCCCAGCATTTT. Protein: CASSKEGLSEQEYSNQPQHF.